The 10 T cell receptor beta chains below were found in one sample sequenced in a study of identical twins. MiXCR was run by TCRdb on the 5' RACE reads, yielding one entry per CDR3 protein. The repertoire holds fewer than 550,000 distinct CDR3 sequences, around 15% seen once, with 0.44% in the top ten. These sequences were also reported in another study, on yellow fever vaccine responses in identical twins.

Sequencing was performed on CD4+ T cells sorted from blood. The receptors were sampled from a woman under 30 in good health.

The chain links TRBV11-2 to TRBJ1-1; 12 bases are shared with TRBD1. This CDR3 comprises 17 residues. With 3 bases clipped from V and 3 bases from J, the junction kept 8 bases outside the gene matches. Per germline, CDR1 SGHAT and CDR2 FQNNGV. The CDR3 protein is CASSFSGTGGADTEAFF. The CDR3 region has the DNA TGTGCCAGCAGCTTCTCCGGGACAGGGGGCGCGGACACTGAAGCTTTCTTT.

This clonotype has just a few counts. The chain is built from TRBV10-3 and TRBJ1-2, with D hard to call. Between the trimmed V and J ends, which lost 3 bases and 7 bases, there was a span of 18 bases. The CDR3 contains 15 residues. From germline, CDR1 is ENHRY and CDR2 SYGVKD. The DNA for the CDR3 is TGTGCCATCAGTGATGGCAAGAAACAAGGCGGTGGCTACACCTTC. This gives the protein CAISDGKKQGGGYTF.

The V and J genes are TRBV5-1 and TRBJ2-2; D might be TRBD2 (5 bases). Trimming took off 4 bases at V and 2 bases at J, with 15 bases between the two ends. The CDR3 contains 16 residues. Germline V gene data show CDR1 as SGHRS and CDR2 as YFSETQ. CDR3 in amino acids: CASSANVASNTGELFF. CDR3 in DNA: TGCGCCAGCAGCGCCAACGTAGCGTCCAACACCGGGGAGCTGTTTTTT. Based on the CDR3 plus reference TRBV5-1 and TRBJ2-2, the full variable domain is KAGVTQTPRYLIKTRGQQVTLSCSPISGHRSVSWYQQTPGQGLQFLFEYFSETQRNKGNFPGRFSGRQFSNSRSEMNVSTLELGDSALYLCASSANVASNTGELFFGEGSRLTVL.

This clonotype was counted only a few times. The rearrangement links TRBV12-3 or TRBV12-4 to TRBJ2-7; 8 bases line up with TRBD2. This CDR3 contains 13 residues. With V trimmed by 3 bases and J by 2 bases, 0 bases remained unmatched. This CDR3 is CASSFSGTYEQYF. CDR3 nucleotides: TGTGCCAGCAGTTTTAGCGGGACCTACGAGCAGTACTTC.

This clonotype was detected ten times or more. V gene TRBV12-3 or TRBV12-4 combines with J gene TRBJ2-2; D call uncertain. Trimming cost V 7 bases and J 4 bases, with 13 bases left between them. This CDR3 contains 14 residues. The CDR3 region has the DNA TGTGCCAGCACCCCCGACTTTTCCACCGGGGAGCTGTTTTTT. Its translation is CASTPDFSTGELFF.

The rearrangement uses TRBV2 and TRBJ2-4; D not certain. The V end lost 5 bases, the J end lost 0 bases, and 11 bases lay between the germline ends. CDR3 length: 15 residues. Germline V gene data show CDR1 as SNHLY and CDR2 as FYNNEI. In DNA form, the CDR3 reads TGTGCCAGCAGTCGGGCTAGACTAGCCAAAAACATTCAGTACTTC. This translates into CASSRARLAKNIQYF.

This clonotype turned up a few times. The genes are TRBV20-1 and TRBJ1-6, with D tentatively TRBD1 (5 bases). This CDR3 has 14 residues. Trimming removed 2 bases from V and 9 bases from J, with 14 bases in between. Germline loops: CDR1 DFQATT, CDR2 SNEGSKA (reference sequence). CDR3: CSARLNRWGSPLHF. The CDR3 nucleotides read TGCAGTGCTAGATTGAACAGGTGGGGTTCACCCCTCCACTTT.

This clonotype occurred a few times. The chain links TRBV20-1 to TRBJ2-3; no firm D call. The CDR3 loop spans 14 amino acids. Trimming took off 1 base at V and 2 bases at J, with 10 bases between the two ends. Germline lookup yields CDR1 DFQATT and CDR2 SNEGSKA (reference sequence). The CDR3 sequence: CSARGRANTDTQYF. CDR3 DNA sequence: TGCAGTGCTAGAGGACGGGCGAACACAGATACGCAGTATTTT.

CDR3 residues: CASSLRRQGEVQLLHF. CDR3 in DNA: TGCGCCAGCAGCTTGAGAAGACAGGGGGAAGTGCAACTCCTCCACTTT. The rearrangement joins TRBV5-1 to TRBJ1-6, with TRBD1 matching 9 bases. CDR1 and CDR2 (germline): SGHRS, YFSETQ. This CDR3 has 16 residues. J was trimmed by 15 bases and V by 1 base; bases with no gene match: 14.

The V call is TRBV29-1, the J call TRBJ2-5, with D unclear. V dropped 6 bases and J dropped 3 bases, with 20 bases sitting between them. The length of the CDR3 is 15 residues. Germline loops: CDR1 SQVTM, CDR2 ANQGSEA. The CDR3 protein is CSVESTTSLEETQYF. In DNA, the CDR3 is TGCAGCGTCGAGTCCACTACCTCCCTCGAAGAGACCCAGTACTTC.